These 13 T cell receptor beta chains came from one sample sequenced in a study of blood T cell repertoires in COVID-19. Assay used: immunoSEQ multiplex PCR; TCRdb lists only in-frame clones, some missing. Of more than 250,000 clones in the sample, roughly 90% were seen once. The material sequenced was PBMCs or T cells enriched from blood (not recorded which). The receptors shown here come from a woman aged 25 to 39 who had recovered from COVID-19.

The genes are TRBV4-1 and TRBJ1-6; a weak D match, TRBD1 (5 bases). Germline CDR1 MGHRA, CDR2 YSYEKL. Trimming took 4 bases from V and 10 from J, leaving 14 bases between them. There are 14 residues in the CDR3. This chain's CDR3 is CASSLGIRGSPLHF. CDR3 coding DNA: TGCGCCAGCAGCCTGGGCATTAGGGGATCACCCCTCCACTTT.

Notes on this clone: This specimen includes other DNA sequences encoding the same CDR3. The rearrangement joins TRBV28 to TRBJ1-5; no firm D call. Trimming took off 7 bases at V and 0 bases at J, with 7 bases between the two ends. The CDR3 contains 13 residues. Germline V gene data show CDR1 as MDHEN and CDR2 as SYDVKM. The CDR3 is CASTRDSNQPQHF. The CDR3 DNA follows: TGTGCCAGCACGAGGGATAGCAATCAGCCCCAGCATTTT.

V and J are TRBV5-1 and TRBJ2-3, with 7 bases aligning to TRBD2. The CDR3 runs to 15 residues. Per germline, CDR1 SGHRS and CDR2 YFSETQ. Germline trimming cut 1 base from V and 4 bases from J; bases unmatched to any gene: 6. The CDR3 nucleotides read TGCGCCAGCAGCTTGCAGCGGGGCGGAGCAGATACGCAGTATTTT. This sequence encodes CASSLQRGGADTQYF.

With respect to this clone: Distinct nucleotide sequences in the sample also encode this CDR3. The chain recombines TRBV12-3 or TRBV12-4 with TRBJ1-1; D is ambiguous. The CDR3 is made up of 13 amino acids. Trimming shortened V by 1 base and J by 4 bases, and 7 bases separated the two germline ends. The DNA for the CDR3 is TGTGCCAGCAGTTTAGGCGAGGGCACTGAAGCTTTCTTT. Protein product: CASSLGEGTEAFF.

The sample holds one count of this clone. The CDR3 spells CASSGLQGLVPDTQYF. The CDR3 DNA sequence: TGTGCCAGCAGCGGGCTCCAGGGTCTCGTCCCAGATACGCAGTATTTT. The chain uses TRBV5-4 and TRBJ2-3; possible D gene TRBD1, 5 bases. CDR3 length: 16 amino acids. The germline V gene has CDR1 SGHNT and CDR2 YYREEE (reference sequence). Trimming took 4 bases from V and 4 from J, leaving 19 bases between them.

V gene TRBV19 combines with J gene TRBJ1-1, with D maybe TRBD1 (6 bases). Trimming pared 3 bases from V and 1 base from J, leaving 6 bases between. The germline gives CDR1 LNHDA, CDR2 SQIVND (reference sequence). The CDR3 extends over 13 amino acids. The CDR3 coding sequence is TGTGCCAGTAGTATGGGGGCGAACACTGAAGCTTTCTTT. Translating it yields CASSMGANTEAFF.

The chain joins TRBV6-5 to TRBJ1-5, with 7 positions matching TRBD1. This CDR3 comprises 16 residues. Germline values: CDR1 MNHEY, CDR2 SVGAGI. With V trimmed by 4 bases and J by 4 bases, 10 bases remained unmatched. The DNA for the CDR3 is TGTGCCAGCAGTTCGTCCCGGGACAGCCCGAATCAGCCCCAGCATTTT. Its protein is CASSSSRDSPNQPQHF.

V is TRBV6-2 or TRBV6-3 and J is TRBJ2-1; 15 nucleotides agree with TRBD2. Germline CDR1 and CDR2: MNHEY and SVGEGT. The CDR3 extends over 16 amino acids. V dropped 5 bases and J dropped 10; count of bases not matched to a gene: 9. The CDR3 nucleotides are TGTGCCAGCAGTACCTACACCGGGACTAGCGGGAGGGAGCAGTTCTTC. Translating gives CASSTYTGTSGREQFF.

This clone appeared a few times. The V and J genes are TRBV28 and TRBJ1-1; D may be TRBD1 (5 bases). From germline, CDR1 is MDHEN and CDR2 SYDVKM. Trimming took 5 bases from V and 5 from J, leaving 18 bases between them. CDR3 length: 15 amino acids. CDR3 sequence: CASSPGGSRKTEAFF. The CDR3 DNA sequence: TGTGCCAGCAGTCCGGGGGGGAGTAGGAAAACTGAAGCTTTCTTT.

The gene calls are TRBV12-3 or TRBV12-4 and TRBJ2-7; D is possibly TRBD1 (6 bases). Between the trimmed V and J ends, which lost 6 bases and 0 bases, there was a span of 9 bases. The CDR3 has 13 residues. CDR3 amino acids: CASREQGSYEQYF. The CDR3, as DNA: TGTGCCAGCAGAGAACAGGGCTCCTACGAGCAGTACTTC.

This clone has just one count. The chain uses TRBV7-9 and TRBJ1-1; 7 nucleotides agree with TRBD1. Germline V gene sequence: CDR1 SEHNR, CDR2 FQNEAQ (reference sequence). The CDR3 is made up of 15 amino acids. The V segment lost 2 bases and the J segment 2 bases; nucleotides outside the gene matches: 5. CDR3 coding DNA: TGTGCCAGCAGCTTACAACAGGGGTCTAACACTGAAGCTTTCTTT. It yields the protein CASSLQQGSNTEAFF.

As DNA, the CDR3 is TGTGCCAGCAGCCAAGTTCCGCTAGCCGGTAACTCCTACAATGAGCAGTTCTTC. It specifies CASSQVPLAGNSYNEQFF. The rearrangement links TRBV4-2 to TRBJ2-1, with a weak D call TRBD2 (5 bases). The ends were cut back, 1 base at V and 0 bases at J, with 16 bases in the middle. Germline V gene lookup returns CDR1 LGHNA and CDR2 YNFKEQ. This CDR3 contains 18 residues.

In nucleotides, the CDR3 is TGTGCCAGTAGCCTTGACAGGAACAATTCACCCCTCCACTTT. Its translation: CASSLDRNNSPLHF. The V and J genes are TRBV19 and TRBJ1-6; D may be TRBD1 (6 bases). CDR3 length: 14 amino acids. Germline V CDR1 and CDR2: LNHDA, SQIVND (reference sequence). V was trimmed by 6 bases and J by 7 bases, leaving 13 bases between them. The complete variable domain, with remaining parts taken from reference TRBV19 and TRBJ1-6, reads DGGITQSPKYLFRKEGQNVTLSCEQNLNHDAMYWYRQDPGQGLRLIYYSQIVNDFQKGDIAEGYSVSREKKESFPLTVTSAQKNPTAFYLCASSLDRNNSPLHFGNGTRLTVT.